The source of this T cell receptor (beta chain) is a study of T-cell memory formation after mild COVID-19. Study-level background: TCR clustering was largely donor specific.

The CDR3 runs 14 residues. Germline trimming cut 6 bases from V and 7 bases from J; bases unmatched to any gene: 8. Germline assignment: CDR1 MNHEY and CDR2 SVGAGI. This clonotype appeared many times. Its matching antigen is unknown. The 5'RACE method, run with constant-segment primers, produced TCR alpha and TCR beta cDNA libraries (carrying sample barcodes and UMIs). One entry per CDR3 protein results from TCRdb running MiXCR on the 5' RACE reads. The data hold 25,000 to 35,000 distinct CDR3 sequences, with roughly 7% observed a single time. Study-wide results and caveats: Some clones that responded turned up in pre-infection memory, which suggests that cross-reactive memory joined in.

This chain uses TRBV6-5 with TRBJ1-5, with 8 nucleotides matching TRBD1. This clonotype originated in an adult woman who had mild COVID-19 (a few samples of this study predate the infection). Cell type and time point are not known. Specimen: PBMCs or a T cell subset sorted from them (not recorded which). This CDR3 is CASRPTGVGQPQHF. The CDR3 DNA follows: TGTGCCAGCAGACCGACAGGGGTTGGACAGCCCCAGCATTTT.